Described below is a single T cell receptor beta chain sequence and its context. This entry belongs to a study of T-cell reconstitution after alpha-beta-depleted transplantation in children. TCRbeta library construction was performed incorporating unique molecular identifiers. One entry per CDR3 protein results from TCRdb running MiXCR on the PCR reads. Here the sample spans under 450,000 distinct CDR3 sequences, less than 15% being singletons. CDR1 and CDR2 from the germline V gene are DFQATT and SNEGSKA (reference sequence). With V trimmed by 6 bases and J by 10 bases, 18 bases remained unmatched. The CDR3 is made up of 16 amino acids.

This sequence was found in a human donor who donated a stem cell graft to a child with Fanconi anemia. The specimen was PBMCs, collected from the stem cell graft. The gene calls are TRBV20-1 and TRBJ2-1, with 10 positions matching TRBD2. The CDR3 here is CSARGYSGGPPGEQFF. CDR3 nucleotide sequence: TGCAGTGCCCGAGGGTATAGCGGGGGGCCCCCCGGAGAGCAGTTCTTC.